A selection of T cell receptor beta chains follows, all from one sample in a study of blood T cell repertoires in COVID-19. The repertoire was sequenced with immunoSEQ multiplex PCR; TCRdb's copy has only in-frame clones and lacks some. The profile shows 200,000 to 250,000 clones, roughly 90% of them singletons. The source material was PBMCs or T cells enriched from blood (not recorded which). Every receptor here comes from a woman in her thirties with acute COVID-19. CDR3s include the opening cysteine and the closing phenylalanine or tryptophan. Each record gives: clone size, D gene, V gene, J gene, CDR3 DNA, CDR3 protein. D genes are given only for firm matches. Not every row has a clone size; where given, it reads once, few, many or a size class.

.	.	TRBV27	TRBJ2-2	TGTGCCAGCAGTTTATATAGCGCGGGAAACACCGGGGAGCTGTTTTTT	CASSLYSAGNTGELFF
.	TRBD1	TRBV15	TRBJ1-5	TGTGCCACCAGCAGAGTAACAGGGGCCAGGCAGCCCCAGCATTTT	CATSRVTGARQPQHF
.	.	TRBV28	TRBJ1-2	TGTGCCAGTCGGGGAGCCCTACGTGCCTATGGCTACACCTTC	CASRGALRAYGYTF
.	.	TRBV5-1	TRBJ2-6	TGCGCCAGCAGCCCCAGCGGCCAGGCCAGCTCTGGGGCCAACGTCCTGACTTTC	CASSPSGQASSGANVLTF
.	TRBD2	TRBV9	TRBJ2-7	TGTGCCAGCAGCCCGCGGGGGGAGGGCTACGAGCAGTACTTC	CASSPRGEGYEQYF
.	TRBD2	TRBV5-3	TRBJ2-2	TGTGCCAGAAGGAATTTGGCTAGCGGATCGTACGGGGCCGGGGAGCTGTTTTTT	CARRNLASGSYGAGELFF
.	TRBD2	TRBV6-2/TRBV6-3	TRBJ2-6	TGTGCCAGCAGTCACCCCCGCGTAGCGGGGAACTCTGGGGCCAACGTCCTGACTTTC	CASSHPRVAGNSGANVLTF
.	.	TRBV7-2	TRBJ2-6	TGTGCCAGCAGCCGTGTTCTCGGCTCTGGGGCCAACGTCCTGACTTTC	CASSRVLGSGANVLTF
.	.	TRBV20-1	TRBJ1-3	TGCAGTGCTAGTCGGGGATCTGGAAACACCATATATTTT	CSASRGSGNTIYF
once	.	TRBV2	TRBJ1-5	TGTGCCAGCCAAGTAGTTAATCAGCCCCAGCATTTT	CASQVVNQPQHF
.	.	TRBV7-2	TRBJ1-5	TGTGCCAGCAGCCTCCAGAATCAGCCCCAGCATTTT	CASSLQNQPQHF
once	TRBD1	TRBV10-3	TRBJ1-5	TGTGCCATCAGCGGGACAGGGGGAAATCAGCCCCAGCATTTT	CAISGTGGNQPQHF
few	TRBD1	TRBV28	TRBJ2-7	TGTGCCAGCAGCGAAACCGGGACAGTGACCTACGAGCAGTACTTC	CASSETGTVTYEQYF
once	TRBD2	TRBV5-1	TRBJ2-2	TGCGCCAGCAGCTTTCAAGCGGGAGTAAGGACCGGGGAGCTGTTTTTT	CASSFQAGVRTGELFF
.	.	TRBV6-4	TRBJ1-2	TGTGCCAGCAGCCACGGGGACACTGGCTACACCTTC	CASSHGDTGYTF
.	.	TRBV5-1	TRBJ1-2	TGCGCCAGCAGCGCCAGGGACATTAACTATGGCTACACCTTC	CASSARDINYGYTF
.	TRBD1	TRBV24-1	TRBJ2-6	TGTGCCACCAGTGCGACAGGGGTGGGGGCCAACGTCCTGACTTTC	CATSATGVGANVLTF
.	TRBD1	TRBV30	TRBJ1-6	TGTGCCTGGAGGGCCAGGGGGCAGGGTAATTCACCCCTCCACTTT	CAWRARGQGNSPLHF